This TCR beta chain was found in a study of cytomegalovirus exposure and HLA in healthy donors. Profiled with immunoSEQ multiplex PCR; TCRdb holds only in-frame clones, not every one. Among 100,000 to 120,000 clones listed, around 87% were seen once. The sequenced sample was PBMCs. The TCR was taken from a woman aged 18-29 years in good health and CMV-seropositive.

CDR3: CASSLASGVSSPETQYF. The CDR3 nucleotides read TGCGCCAGCAGCTTGGCATCCGGGGTTAGTTCACCGGAGACCCAGTACTTC. V gene TRBV5-1 combines with J gene TRBJ2-5; tentative D call: TRBD2 (5 bases). CDR1 and CDR2 from the germline V gene are SGHRS and YFSETQ. This CDR3 comprises 17 residues. V shed 0 bases and J shed 5 bases, with 20 bases lying between them. The whole variable domain, filled in from reference TRBV5-1 and TRBJ2-5, reads KAGVTQTPRYLIKTRGQQVTLSCSPISGHRSVSWYQQTPGQGLQFLFEYFSETQRNKGNFPGRFSGRQFSNSRSEMNVSTLELGDSALYLCASSLASGVSSPETQYFGPGTRLLVL.